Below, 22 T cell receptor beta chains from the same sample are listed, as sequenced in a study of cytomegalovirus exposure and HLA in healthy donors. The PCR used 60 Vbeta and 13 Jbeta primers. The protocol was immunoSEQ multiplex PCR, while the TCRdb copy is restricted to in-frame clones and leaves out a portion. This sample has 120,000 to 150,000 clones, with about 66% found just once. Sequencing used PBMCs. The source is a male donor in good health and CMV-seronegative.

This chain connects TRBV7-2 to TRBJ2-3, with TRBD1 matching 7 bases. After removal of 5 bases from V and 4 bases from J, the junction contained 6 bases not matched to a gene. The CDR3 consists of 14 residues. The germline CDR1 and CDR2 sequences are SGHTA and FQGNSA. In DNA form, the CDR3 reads TGTGCCAGCAGCCCCCGGGACAGCCCAGATACGCAGTATTTT. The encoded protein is CASSPRDSPDTQYF.

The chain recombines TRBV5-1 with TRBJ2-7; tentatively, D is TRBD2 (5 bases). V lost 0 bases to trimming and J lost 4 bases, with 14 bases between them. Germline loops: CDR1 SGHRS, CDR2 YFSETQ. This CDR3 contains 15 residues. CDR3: CASSLAWNSGYEQYF. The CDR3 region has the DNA TGCGCCAGCAGCTTGGCGTGGAATTCGGGGTACGAGCAGTACTTC.

The DNA of the CDR3 is TGTGCCAGCAGTGGAACAGGACGTTATAATTCACCCCTCCACTTT. It encodes CASSGTGRYNSPLHF. J is TRBJ1-6 and V is TRBV2; tentatively, D is TRBD1 (5 bases). CDR1 is SNHLY, CDR2 FYNNEI, per germline. The CDR3 runs to 15 residues. V shed 4 bases and J shed 4 bases, with 11 bases lying between them.

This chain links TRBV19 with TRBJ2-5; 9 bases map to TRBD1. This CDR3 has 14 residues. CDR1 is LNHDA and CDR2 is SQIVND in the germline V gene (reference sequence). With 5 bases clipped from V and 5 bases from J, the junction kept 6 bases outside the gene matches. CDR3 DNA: TGTGCCAGTAGTCCAGGGACAGGGTGGGAGACCCAGTACTTC. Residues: CASSPGTGWETQYF. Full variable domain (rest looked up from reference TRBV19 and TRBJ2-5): DGGITQSPKYLFRKEGQNVTLSCEQNLNHDAMYWYRQDPGQGLRLIYYSQIVNDFQKGDIAEGYSVSREKKESFPLTVTSAQKNPTAFYLCASSPGTGWETQYFGPGTRLLVL.

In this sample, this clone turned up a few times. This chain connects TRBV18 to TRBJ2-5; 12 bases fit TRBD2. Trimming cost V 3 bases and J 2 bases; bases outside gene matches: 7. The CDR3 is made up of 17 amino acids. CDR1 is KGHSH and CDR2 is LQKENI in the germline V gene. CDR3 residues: CASSPATSGGPQETQYF. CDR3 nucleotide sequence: TGTGCCAGCTCACCCGCGACTAGCGGGGGCCCTCAAGAGACCCAGTACTTC.

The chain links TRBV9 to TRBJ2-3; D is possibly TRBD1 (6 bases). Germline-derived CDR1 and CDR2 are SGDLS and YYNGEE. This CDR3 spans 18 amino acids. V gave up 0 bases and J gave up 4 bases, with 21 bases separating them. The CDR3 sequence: CASSVDGRGGIKADTQYF. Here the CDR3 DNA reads TGTGCCAGCAGCGTAGATGGCAGGGGTGGGATTAAGGCAGATACGCAGTATTTT.

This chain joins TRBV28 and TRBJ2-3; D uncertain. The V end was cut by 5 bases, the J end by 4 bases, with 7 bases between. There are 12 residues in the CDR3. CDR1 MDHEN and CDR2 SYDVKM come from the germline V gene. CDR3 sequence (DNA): TGTGCCAGCAGTCCCCGTGCAGATACGCAGTATTTT. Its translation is CASSPRADTQYF.

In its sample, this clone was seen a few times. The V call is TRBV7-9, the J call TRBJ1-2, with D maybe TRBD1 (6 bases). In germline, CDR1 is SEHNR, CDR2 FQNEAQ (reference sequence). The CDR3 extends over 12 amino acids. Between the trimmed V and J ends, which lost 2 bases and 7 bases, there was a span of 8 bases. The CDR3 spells CASSLRGGGYTF. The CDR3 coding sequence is TGTGCCAGCAGCTTACGAGGGGGTGGCTACACCTTC.

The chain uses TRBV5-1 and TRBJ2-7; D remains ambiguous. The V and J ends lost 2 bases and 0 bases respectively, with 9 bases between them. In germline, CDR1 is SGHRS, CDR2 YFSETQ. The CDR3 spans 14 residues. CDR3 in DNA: TGCGCCAGCAGCTTATCTCCCAGCTCCTACGAGCAGTACTTC. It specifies CASSLSPSSYEQYF.

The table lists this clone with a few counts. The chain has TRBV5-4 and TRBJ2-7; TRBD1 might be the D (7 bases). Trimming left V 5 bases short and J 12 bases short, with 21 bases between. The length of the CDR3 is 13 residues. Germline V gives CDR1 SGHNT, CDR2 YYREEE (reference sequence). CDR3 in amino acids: CASSPNLGQEGYF. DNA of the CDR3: TGTGCCAGCAGTCCCAACCTCGGACAGGAGGGGTACTTC.

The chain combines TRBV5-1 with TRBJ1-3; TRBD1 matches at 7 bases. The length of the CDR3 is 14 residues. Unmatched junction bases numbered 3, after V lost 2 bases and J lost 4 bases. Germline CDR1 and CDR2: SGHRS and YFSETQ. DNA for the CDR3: TGCGCCAGCAGCTTTGGGACAGAAGGAAACACCATATATTTT. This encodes CASSFGTEGNTIYF.

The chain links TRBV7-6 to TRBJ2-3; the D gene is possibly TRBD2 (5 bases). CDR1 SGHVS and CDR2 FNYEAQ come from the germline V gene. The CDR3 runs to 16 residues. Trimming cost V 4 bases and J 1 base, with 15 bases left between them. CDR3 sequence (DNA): TGTGCCAGCAGCTCAGGACTGTACGGTGGCACAGATACGCAGTATTTT. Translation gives CASSSGLYGGTDTQYF.

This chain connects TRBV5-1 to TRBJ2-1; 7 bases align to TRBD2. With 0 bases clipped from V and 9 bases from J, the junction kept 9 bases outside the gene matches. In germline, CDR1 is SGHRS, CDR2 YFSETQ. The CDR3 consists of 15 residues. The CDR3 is CASSLGVGGVLEQFF. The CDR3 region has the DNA TGCGCCAGCAGCTTGGGCGTTGGGGGGGTCCTTGAGCAGTTCTTC.

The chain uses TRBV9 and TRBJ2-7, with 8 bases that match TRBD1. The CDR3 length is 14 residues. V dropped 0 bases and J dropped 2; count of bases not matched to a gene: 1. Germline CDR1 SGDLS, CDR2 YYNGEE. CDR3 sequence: CASSVDRGTYEQYF. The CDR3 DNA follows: TGTGCCAGCAGCGTAGACAGGGGGACCTACGAGCAGTACTTC.

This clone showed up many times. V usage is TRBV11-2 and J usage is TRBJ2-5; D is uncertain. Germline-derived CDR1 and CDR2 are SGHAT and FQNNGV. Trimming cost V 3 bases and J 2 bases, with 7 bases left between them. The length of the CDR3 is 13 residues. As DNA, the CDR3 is TGTGCCAGCAGCTTGTGGCGGCAAGAGACCCAGTACTTC. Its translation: CASSLWRQETQYF.

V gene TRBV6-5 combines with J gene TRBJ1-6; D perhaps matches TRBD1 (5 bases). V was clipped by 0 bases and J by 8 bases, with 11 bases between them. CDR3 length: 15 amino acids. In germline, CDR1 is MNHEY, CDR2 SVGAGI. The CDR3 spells CASSYSAGGHSPLHF. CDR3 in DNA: TGTGCCAGCAGTTACTCTGCGGGGGGTCATTCACCCCTCCACTTT.

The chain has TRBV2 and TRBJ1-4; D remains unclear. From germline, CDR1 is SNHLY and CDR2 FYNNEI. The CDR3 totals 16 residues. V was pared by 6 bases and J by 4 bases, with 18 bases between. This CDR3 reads CASRRATARVNEKLFF. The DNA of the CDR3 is TGTGCCAGCAGGCGAGCCACGGCACGGGTTAATGAAAAACTGTTTTTT.

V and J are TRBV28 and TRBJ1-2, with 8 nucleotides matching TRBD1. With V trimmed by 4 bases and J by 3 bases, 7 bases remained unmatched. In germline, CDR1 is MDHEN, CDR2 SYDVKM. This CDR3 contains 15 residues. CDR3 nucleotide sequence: TGTGCCAGCAGTTCCCTTGAGGGACAGGACTATGGCTACACCTTC. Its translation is CASSSLEGQDYGYTF.

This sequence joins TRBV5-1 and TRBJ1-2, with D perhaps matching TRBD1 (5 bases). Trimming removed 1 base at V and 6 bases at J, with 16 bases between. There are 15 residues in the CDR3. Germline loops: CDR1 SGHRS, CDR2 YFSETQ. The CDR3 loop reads CASSLQTGEVDGYTF. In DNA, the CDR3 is TGCGCCAGCAGCTTGCAGACGGGGGAGGTCGATGGCTACACCTTC.

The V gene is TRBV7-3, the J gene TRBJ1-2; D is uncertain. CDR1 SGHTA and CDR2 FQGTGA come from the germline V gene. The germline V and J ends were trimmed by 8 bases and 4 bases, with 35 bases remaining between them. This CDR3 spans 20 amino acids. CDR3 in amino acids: CASLFNLGLQSLHRSYGYTF. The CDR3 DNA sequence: TGTGCCAGCCTCTTTAATCTCGGACTACAATCTTTGCATCGGAGCTATGGCTACACCTTC.

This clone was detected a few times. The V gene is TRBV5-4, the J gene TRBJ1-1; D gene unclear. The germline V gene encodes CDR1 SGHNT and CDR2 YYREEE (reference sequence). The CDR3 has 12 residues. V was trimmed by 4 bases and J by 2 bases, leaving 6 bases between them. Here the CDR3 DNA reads TGTGCCAGCAGCGAGGCAAACACTGAAGCTTTCTTT. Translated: CASSEANTEAFF. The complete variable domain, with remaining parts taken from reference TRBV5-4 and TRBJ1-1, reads ETGVTQSPTHLIKTRGQQVTLRCSSQSGHNTVSWYQQALGQGPQFIFQYYREEENGRGNFPPRFSGLQFPNYSSELNVNALELDDSALYLCASSEANTEAFFGQGTRLTVV.

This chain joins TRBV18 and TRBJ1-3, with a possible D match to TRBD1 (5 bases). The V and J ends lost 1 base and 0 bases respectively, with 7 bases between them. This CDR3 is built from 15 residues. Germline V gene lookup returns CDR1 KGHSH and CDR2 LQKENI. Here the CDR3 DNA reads TGTGCCAGCTCACCACGTGACAGCTCTGGAAACACCATATATTTT. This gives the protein CASSPRDSSGNTIYF.